This TCR beta chain was captured by sequencing in a study of T cells in Graves' hyperthyroidism and ophthalmopathy. Study observations and caveats: In blood, most of the thyroid clonotypes expanded above 0.001 were also present. Patients with ophthalmopathy were separated from those with stable hyperthyroidism by a 13 V-J model.

Exclusion of patients followed from uncontrolled infection, other autoimmune disease, pregnancy or lactation. A roughly 9.7 ml volume of fresh peripheral blood provided the PBMCs. The V gene's germline CDR1 is MNHNS and CDR2 SASEGT. Trimming took 10 bases from V and 4 from J; bases not matched to a gene: 3. CDR3 length: 11 residues. RNA transcripts were the template for amplifying TCR beta CDR3 regions. The HTBI primer set drove a first-round RT-PCR of the TCR CDR3. TCRdb re-analysed the multiplex PCR reads in MiXCR, keeping a single row per CDR3 protein. The sample holds roughly 180,000 distinct CDR3 sequences, about a tenth seen once. This clonotype was seen ten or more times. As yet, its antigen is unknown.

The receptor's source is a woman aged 18-29 years with Graves' hyperthyroidism that later progressed to Graves' ophthalmopathy. The sequenced sample consisted of blood. The chain joins TRBV6-1 to TRBJ1-1; 7 bases fit TRBD1. In nucleotides, the CDR3 is TGTGCCACCCAGGGGGTCACTGAAGCTTTCTTT. This gives the protein CATQGVTEAFF.